This T cell receptor beta chain was retrieved from a study of identical twins. CDR1 and CDR2 from the germline V gene are ENHRY and SYGVKD. The CDR3 length is 15 residues. The junction had 6 bases not matched to a gene; V was cut back by 7 bases and J by 1 base. General study points: Among monozygotic twins, out-of-frame TCR alpha sharing exceeded what models predicted.

This clonotype was picked up many times. Its target is not known. TCRdb passed the 5' RACE reads through MiXCR, listing each CDR3 protein once. Among nearly 900,000 distinct CDR3 sequences listed, approximately 13% were seen once. These data are also associated with another study on yellow fever vaccine responses in identical twins.

Sequencing used PBMCs. This receptor was taken from a young woman in good health. The chain is built from TRBV10-3 and TRBJ2-1, with TRBD2 matching 8 bases. CDR3 protein: CAIMQTSGSYNEQFF. The CDR3 coding sequence is TGTGCCATCATGCAAACTAGCGGATCCTACAATGAGCAGTTCTTC.